This record concerns one T cell receptor (beta chain) sequence. As yet, its antigen is unknown. The sample comes from a study of T cells in localized non-small cell lung cancer. Overall study findings and caveats: Across samples, adjacent lung featured a median roughly 56 of the top 100 tumor clones. Clonality peaked in uninvolved adjacent lung rather than tumor. Heterogeneity remains possible because sequencing was limited to only one tumor region.

This table comes from immunoSEQ multiplex PCR, and its TCRdb copy is limited to in-frame clones, with some not included. The sample includes about 40,000 clones, 81% of them seen just once. The CDR3 sequence is 15 residues long. CDR1 MDHEN and CDR2 SYDVKM come from the germline V gene. J lost 4 bases, V lost 6 bases, and 8 bases had no gene match. This sample comprised peripheral blood mononuclear cells, obtained before any cancer treatment. The chain carries TRBV28 and TRBJ2-2, with TRBD2 matching over 7 bases. The clonotype comes from a male donor at least 60 years old with stage II lung adenocarcinoma. CDR3 loop: CASSRGTILTGELFF. The CDR3 DNA reads as TGTGCCAGCAGCCGAGGGACTATCCTCACCGGGGAGCTGTTTTTT.